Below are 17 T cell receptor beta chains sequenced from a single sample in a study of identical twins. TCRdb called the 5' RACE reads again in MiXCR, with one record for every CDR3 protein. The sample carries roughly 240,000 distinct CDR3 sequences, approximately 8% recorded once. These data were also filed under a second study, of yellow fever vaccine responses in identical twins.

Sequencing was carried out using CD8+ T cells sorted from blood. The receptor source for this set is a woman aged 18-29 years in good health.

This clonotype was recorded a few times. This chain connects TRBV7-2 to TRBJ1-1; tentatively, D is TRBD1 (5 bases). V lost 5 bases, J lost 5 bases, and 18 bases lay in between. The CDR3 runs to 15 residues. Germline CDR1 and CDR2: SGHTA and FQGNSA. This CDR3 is CASSPADRRHTEAFF. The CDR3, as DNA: TGTGCCAGCAGCCCCGCCGACAGACGTCATACTGAAGCTTTCTTT. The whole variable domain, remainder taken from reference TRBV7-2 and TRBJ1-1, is GAGVSQSPSNKVTEKGKDVELRCDPISGHTALYWYRQSLGQGLEFLIYFQGNSAPDKSGLPSDRFSAERTGGSVSTLTIQRTQQEDSAVYLCASSPADRRHTEAFFGQGTRLTVV.

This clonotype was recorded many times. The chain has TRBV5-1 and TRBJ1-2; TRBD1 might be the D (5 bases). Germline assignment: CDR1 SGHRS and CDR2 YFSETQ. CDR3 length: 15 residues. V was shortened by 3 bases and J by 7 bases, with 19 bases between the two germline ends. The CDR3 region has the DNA TGCGCCAGCAGCTGGCAGTACCGCCTTGGGGCTGGCTACACCTTC. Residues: CASSWQYRLGAGYTF.

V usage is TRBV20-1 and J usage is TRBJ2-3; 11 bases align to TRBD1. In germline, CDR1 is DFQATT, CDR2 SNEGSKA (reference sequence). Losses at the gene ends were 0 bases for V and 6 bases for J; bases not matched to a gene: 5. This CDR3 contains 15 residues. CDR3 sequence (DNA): TGCAGTGCTAGAGATCGGGACAGGGGGGTGGATACGCAGTATTTT. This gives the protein CSARDRDRGVDTQYF.

The CDR3 protein is CASSAGTGNDYEQYV. The DNA for the CDR3 is TGTGCCAGCAGCGCCGGGACAGGGAATGACTACGAGCAGTACGTC. The genes are TRBV7-9 and TRBJ2-7, with 9 bases matching TRBD1. The germline CDR1 and CDR2 sequences are SEHNR and FQNEAQ (reference sequence). The CDR3 loop spans 15 amino acids. V shed 5 bases, J shed 3 bases, and the junction held 8 bases outside the gene matches.

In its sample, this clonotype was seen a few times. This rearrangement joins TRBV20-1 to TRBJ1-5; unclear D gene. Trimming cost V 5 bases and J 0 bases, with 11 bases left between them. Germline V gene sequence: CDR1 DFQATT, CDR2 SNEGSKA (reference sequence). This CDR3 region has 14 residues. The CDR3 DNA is TGCAGTGCTGCTAGGACGGATAGCAATCAGCCCCAGCATTTT. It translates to CSAARTDSNQPQHF.

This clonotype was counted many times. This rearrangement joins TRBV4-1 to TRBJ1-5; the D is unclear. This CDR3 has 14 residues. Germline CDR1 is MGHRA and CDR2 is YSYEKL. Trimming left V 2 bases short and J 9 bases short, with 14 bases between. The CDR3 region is CASSQSALGGPQHF. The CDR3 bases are TGCGCCAGCAGCCAATCCGCCCTTGGTGGGCCCCAGCATTTT.

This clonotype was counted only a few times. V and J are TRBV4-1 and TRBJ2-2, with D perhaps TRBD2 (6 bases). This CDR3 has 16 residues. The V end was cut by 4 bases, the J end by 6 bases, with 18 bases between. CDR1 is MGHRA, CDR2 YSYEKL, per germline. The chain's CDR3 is CASSLSLGSGPGELFF. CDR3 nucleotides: TGCGCCAGCAGCCTAAGCCTGGGAAGCGGGCCCGGGGAGCTGTTTTTT.

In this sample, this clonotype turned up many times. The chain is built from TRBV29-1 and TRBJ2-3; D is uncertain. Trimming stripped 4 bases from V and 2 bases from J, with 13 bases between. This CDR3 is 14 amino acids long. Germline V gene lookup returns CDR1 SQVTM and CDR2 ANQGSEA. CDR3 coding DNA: TGCAGCGTTGTCTCTGCCCAGTTCACAGATACGCAGTATTTT. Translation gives CSVVSAQFTDTQYF.

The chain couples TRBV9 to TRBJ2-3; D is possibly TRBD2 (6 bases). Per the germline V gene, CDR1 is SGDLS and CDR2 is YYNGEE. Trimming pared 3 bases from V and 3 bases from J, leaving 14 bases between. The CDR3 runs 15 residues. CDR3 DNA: TGTGCCAGCAGCGAGTGGGACTCCCCGACAGATACGCAGTATTTT. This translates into CASSEWDSPTDTQYF. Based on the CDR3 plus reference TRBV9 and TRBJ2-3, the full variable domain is DSGVTQTPKHLITATGQRVTLRCSPRSGDLSVYWYQQSLDQGLQFLIQYYNGEERAKGNILERFSAQQFPDLHSELNLSSLELGDSALYFCASSEWDSPTDTQYFGPGTRLTVL.

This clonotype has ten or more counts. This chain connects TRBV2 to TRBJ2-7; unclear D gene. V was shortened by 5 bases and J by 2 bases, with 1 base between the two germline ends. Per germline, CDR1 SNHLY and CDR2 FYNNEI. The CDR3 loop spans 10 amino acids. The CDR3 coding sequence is TGTGCCAGCAGTACCTACGAGCAGTACTTC. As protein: CASSTYEQYF.

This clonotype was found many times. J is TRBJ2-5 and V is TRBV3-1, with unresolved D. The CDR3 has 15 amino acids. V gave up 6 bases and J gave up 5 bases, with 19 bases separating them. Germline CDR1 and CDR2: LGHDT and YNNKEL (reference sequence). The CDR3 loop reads CASRLNWGGEETQYF. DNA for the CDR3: TGTGCCAGCAGACTGAACTGGGGTGGAGAGGAGACCCAGTACTTC.

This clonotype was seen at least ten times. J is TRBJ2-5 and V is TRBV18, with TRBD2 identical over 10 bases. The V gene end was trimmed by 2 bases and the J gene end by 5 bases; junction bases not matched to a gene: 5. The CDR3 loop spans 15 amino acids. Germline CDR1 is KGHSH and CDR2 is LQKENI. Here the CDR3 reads CASSPELGLAETQYF. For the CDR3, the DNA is TGTGCCAGCTCACCAGAGCTGGGACTAGCGGAGACCCAGTACTTC.

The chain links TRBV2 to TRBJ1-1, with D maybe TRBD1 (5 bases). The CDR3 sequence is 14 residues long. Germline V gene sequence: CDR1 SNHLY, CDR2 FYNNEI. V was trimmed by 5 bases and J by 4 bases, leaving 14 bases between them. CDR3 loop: CASSFRGGVTEAFF. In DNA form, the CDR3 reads TGTGCCAGCAGTTTCCGGGGGGGGGTCACTGAAGCTTTCTTT.

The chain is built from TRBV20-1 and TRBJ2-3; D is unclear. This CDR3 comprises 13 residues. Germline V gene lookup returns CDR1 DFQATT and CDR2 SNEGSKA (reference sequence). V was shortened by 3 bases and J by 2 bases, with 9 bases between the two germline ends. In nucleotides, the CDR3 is TGCAGTGCTAGGGGCAGCTACACAGATACGCAGTATTTT. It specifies CSARGSYTDTQYF.

In DNA form, the CDR3 reads TGTGCCAGTCTAGCCCCCCCAGAGACCCAGTACTTC. It specifies CASLAPPETQYF. The chain combines TRBV6-2 or TRBV6-3 with TRBJ2-5, with D perhaps TRBD2 (5 bases). Germline V gene sequence: CDR1 MNHEY, CDR2 SVGEGT. The V and J ends lost 9 bases and 4 bases respectively, with 12 bases between them. This CDR3 has 12 residues.

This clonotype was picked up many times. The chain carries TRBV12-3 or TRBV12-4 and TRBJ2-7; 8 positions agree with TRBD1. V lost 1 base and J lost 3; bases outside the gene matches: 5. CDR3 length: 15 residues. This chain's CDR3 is CASSLGDRSYYEQYF. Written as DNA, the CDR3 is TGTGCCAGCAGTTTAGGGGACAGGAGTTACTACGAGCAGTACTTC.

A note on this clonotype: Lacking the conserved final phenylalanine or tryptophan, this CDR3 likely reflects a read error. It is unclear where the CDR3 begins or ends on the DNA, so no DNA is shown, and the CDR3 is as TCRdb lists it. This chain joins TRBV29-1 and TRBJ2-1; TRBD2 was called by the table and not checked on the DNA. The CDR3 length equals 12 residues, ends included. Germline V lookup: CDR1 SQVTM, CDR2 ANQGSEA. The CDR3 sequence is CSVDEAGGRERL.